This T cell receptor beta chain was obtained from a study of T cell responses to AZD1222 COVID-19 vaccine (dated by TCRdb to about 2021). At the level of the whole study: TCR sequencing was performed for 230 to 250 trial participants, of whom some 200 were given two doses of AZD1222 and around 26 were given two doses of MenACWY control vaccine. Trial participants were enrolled by age into subgroups of 18-55, 56-69 and 70-plus years, and roughly 150, 30 and 60 TCR-sequenced participants, respectively, were included in these subgroups.

Including cysteine and phenylalanine, the CDR3 has 15 amino acids. The kept DNA is CDR3 alone, 45 bases in frame from the first base. Reading the germline V gene (reference sequence) gives CDR1 GTSNPN and CDR2 SVGIG. Clipping removes 2 bases from V and 2 bases from J, with 3 as the unmatched junction base count. Details on this clone: The antigen it binds to is not known. No much larger clone is present one base from it, and per-base qualities are unavailable.

Sample time point, as interpreted from the label and publication: about 28 days (+/-7) after the second vaccine dose. AZD1222 recipients whose second dose came at about 4 weeks and those whose second dose came at about 12 weeks were combined into one group, since spike-specific TCR depth and breadth did not differ between the two schedules. Vaccinee samples were obtained from the UK trials COV001 and COV002, which included a single-blind randomized controlled phase 2/3 trial of AZD1222 (ChAdOx1 nCoV-19) in healthy adults. For TCRbeta chain sequencing, PBMC samples from trial participants were taken at day 0 and at day 28 after the second dose. The CDR3 regions of human TCRbeta chains were analyzed by immunosequencing. As for the original processing: Repertoire TCRs were matched against a reference library of SARS-CoV-2-specific TCRs generated with the MIRA antigen-specificity platform. Breadth was defined as the fraction of unique TCRs that were SARS-CoV-2-associated. Depth was defined as the fraction of total T cells that were SARS-CoV-2-associated. Using the MIRA data, each spike-specific TCR was mapped to the spike region that the TCR reacts to and placed in a CD4 or CD8 class. Log10-transformed breadth and depth values were compared by one-way ANOVA with Sidak's multiple comparisons tests. TCRdb took over this immuneACCESS table, retaining in-frame rearrangements with V and J assigned. Such tables are incomplete; in checked studies, under half of the missing clones stem from an unresolved V gene, and the remainder is unexplained. D and trimming come from the DNA, and the V and J calls and clone size come from that table. For this sample the table gives roughly 140,000 clones, of which approximately 90% were detected only once. Jointly, the top ten make up over 3% of the sample.

On the study overall, not on this receptor specifically: The whole spike protein was spanned by vaccine-associated CD4 TCRs, and dominant responses were seen in regions 160-218 and 743-854. The 56-69-year group was small, and its depth increase did not reach significance, likely because of low power. Reportedly, close to half of the unique spike-specific TCRs recognized epitopes lying outside the regions that are mutated in the B.1.351 and B.1.1.7 variants. Participants were mostly white British and included more females than males, and it was suggested by the authors that clonal diversity may have been underestimated. Because no day 14 peak-response samples were available, the repertoires could be characterized only after the peak T cell response. Spike-specific TCR breadth and depth rose significantly after two AZD1222 doses compared with day 0 and with MenACWY recipients. Conclusions about previously exposed vaccinees are limited, since just six AZD1222 recipients were seropositive for SARS-CoV-2 at baseline.

This sequence originates from an adult who received the AZD1222 COVID-19 vaccine. The chain uses TRBV30 and TRBJ1-5, with 10 bases in between that match TRBD1. The sequenced sample was peripheral blood, obtained 28 days after the second AZD1222 dose. In nucleotides, the sequence is TGTGCCTGGAGTAGGGACAGGGGCCGCAATCAGCCCCAGCATTTT. This gives the protein CAWSRDRGRNQPQHF.